This record concerns one T cell receptor (beta chain) sequence. These data are taken from a study of blood T cell repertoires in COVID-19. Background on the study: COVID-19 samples collected from the United States, Italy and Spain covered acute and convalescent phases. The cDNA or gDNA used as material had been derived from T cells, B-cell-depleted T cells, or PBMCs.

How the authors handled the data: Researchers report that nucleated cell counts were estimated from reference gene primer amplification. Libraries were prepared by immunoSEQ multiplex PCR; TCRdb keeps only in-frame clonotypes and omits some of them. The D gene and trimming were derived from the DNA, and the V and J assignments and clone size from that table. This table holds about 20,000 clones, around 74% found once. Germline V CDR1 and CDR2: LNHNV, YYDKDF (reference sequence). This CDR3 spans 14 amino acids. With 3 bases clipped from V and 8 bases from J, the junction kept 3 bases outside the gene matches.

The source is an older man with acute or convalescent COVID-19. Specimen: peripheral blood. The chain links TRBV15 to TRBJ2-1; 11 bases fit TRBD2. CDR3 loop: CATSRGGLADEQFF. The CDR3 nucleotides read TGTGCCACCAGCAGGGGGGGACTAGCGGATGAGCAGTTCTTC. Using reference TRBV15 and TRBJ2-1 for the parts outside the CDR3, the full variable domain is DAMVIQNPRYQVTQFGKPVTLSCSQTLNHNVMYWYQQKSSQAPKLLFHYYDKDFNNEADTPDNFQSRRPNTSFCFLDIRSPGLGDTAMYLCATSRGGLADEQFFGPGTRLTVL.